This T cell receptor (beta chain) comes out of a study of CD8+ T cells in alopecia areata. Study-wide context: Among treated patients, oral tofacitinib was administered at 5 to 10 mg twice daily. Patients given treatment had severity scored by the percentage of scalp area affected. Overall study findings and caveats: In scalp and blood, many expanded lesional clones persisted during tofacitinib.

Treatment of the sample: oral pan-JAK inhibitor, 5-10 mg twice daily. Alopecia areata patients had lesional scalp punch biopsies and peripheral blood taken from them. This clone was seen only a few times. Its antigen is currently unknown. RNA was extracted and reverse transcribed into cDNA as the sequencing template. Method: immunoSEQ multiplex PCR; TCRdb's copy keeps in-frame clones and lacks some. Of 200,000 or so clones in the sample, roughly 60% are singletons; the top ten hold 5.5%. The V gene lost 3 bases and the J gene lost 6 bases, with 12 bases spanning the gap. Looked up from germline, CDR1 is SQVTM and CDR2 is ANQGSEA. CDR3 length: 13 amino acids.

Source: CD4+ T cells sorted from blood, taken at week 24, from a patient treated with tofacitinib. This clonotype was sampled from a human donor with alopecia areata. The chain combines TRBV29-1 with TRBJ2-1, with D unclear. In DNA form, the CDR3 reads TGCAGCGTTGAGACCGGCAGGCTCAATGAGCAGTTCTTC. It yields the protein CSVETGRLNEQFF.